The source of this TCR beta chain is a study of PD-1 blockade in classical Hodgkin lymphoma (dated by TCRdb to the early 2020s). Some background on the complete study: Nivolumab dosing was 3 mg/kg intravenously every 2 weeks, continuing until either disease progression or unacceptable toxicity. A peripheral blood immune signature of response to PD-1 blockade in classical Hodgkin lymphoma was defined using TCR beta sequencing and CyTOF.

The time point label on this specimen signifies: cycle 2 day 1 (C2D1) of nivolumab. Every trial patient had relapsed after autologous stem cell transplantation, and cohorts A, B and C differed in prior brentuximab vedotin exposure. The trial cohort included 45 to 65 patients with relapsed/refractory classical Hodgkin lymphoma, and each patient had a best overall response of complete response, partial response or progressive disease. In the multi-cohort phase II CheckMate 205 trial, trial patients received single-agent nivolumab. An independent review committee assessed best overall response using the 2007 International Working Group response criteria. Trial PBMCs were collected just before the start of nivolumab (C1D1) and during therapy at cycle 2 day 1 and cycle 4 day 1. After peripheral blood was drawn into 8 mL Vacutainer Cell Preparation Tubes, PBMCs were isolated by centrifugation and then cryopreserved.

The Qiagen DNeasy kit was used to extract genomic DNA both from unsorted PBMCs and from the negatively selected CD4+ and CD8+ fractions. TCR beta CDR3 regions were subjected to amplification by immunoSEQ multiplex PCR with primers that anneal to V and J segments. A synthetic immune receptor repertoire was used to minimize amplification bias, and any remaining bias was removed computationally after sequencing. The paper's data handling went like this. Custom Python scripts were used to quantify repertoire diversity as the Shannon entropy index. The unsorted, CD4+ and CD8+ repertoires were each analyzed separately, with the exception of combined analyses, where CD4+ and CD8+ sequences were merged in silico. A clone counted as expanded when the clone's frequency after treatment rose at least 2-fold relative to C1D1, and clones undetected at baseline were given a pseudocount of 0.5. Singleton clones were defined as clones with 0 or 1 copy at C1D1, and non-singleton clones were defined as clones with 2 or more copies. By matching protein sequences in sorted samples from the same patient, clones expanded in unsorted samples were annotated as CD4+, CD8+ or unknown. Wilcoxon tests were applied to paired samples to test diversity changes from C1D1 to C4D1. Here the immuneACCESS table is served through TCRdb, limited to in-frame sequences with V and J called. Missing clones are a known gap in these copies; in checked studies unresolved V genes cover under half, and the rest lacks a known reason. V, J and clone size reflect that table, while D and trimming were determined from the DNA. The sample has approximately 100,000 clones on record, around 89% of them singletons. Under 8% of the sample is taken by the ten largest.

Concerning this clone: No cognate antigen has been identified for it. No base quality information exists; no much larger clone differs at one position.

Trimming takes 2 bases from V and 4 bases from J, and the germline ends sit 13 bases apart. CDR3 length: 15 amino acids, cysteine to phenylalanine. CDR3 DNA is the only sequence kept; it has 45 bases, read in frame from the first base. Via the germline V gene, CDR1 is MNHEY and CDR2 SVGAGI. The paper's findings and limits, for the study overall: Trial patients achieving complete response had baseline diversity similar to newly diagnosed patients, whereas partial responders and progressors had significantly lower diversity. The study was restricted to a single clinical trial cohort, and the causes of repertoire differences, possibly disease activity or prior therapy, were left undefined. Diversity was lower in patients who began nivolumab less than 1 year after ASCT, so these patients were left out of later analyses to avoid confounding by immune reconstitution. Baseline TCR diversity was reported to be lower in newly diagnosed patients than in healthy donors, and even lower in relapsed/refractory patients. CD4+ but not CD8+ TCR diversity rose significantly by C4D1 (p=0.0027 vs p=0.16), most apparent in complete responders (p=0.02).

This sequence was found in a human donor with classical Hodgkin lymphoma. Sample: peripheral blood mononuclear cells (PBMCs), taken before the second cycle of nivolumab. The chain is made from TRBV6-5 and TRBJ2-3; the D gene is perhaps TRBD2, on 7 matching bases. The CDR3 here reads CASSYTLGGPDTQYF. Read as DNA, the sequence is TGTGCCAGCAGTTACACCCTGGGGGGGCCAGATACGCAGTATTTT.